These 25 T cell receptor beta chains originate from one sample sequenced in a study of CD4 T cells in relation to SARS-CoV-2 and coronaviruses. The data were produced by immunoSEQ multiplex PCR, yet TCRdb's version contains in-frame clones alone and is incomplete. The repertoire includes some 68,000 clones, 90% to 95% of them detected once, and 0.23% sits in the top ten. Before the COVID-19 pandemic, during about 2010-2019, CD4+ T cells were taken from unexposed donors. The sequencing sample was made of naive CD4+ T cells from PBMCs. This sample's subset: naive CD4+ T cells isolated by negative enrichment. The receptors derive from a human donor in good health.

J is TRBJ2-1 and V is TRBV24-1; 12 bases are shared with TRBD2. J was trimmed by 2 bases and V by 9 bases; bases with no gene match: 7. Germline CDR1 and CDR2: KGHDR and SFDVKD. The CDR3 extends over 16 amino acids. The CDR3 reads CATSGGTSGPYNEQFF. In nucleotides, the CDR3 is TGTGCCACCTCGGGGGGGACTAGCGGGCCCTACAATGAGCAGTTCTTC.

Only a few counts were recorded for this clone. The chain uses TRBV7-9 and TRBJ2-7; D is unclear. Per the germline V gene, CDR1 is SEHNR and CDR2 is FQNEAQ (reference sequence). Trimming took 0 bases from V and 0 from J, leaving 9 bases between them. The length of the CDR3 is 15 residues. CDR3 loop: CASSLAGSSSYEQYF. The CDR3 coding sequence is TGTGCCAGCAGCTTAGCAGGAAGTAGCTCCTACGAGCAGTACTTC.

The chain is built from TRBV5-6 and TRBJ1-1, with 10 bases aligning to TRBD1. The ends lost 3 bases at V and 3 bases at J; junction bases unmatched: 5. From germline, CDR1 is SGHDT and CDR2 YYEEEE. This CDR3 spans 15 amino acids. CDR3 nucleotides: TGTGCCAGCAGCTGGGGGACAGGGGTAGACACTGAAGCTTTCTTT. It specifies CASSWGTGVDTEAFF.

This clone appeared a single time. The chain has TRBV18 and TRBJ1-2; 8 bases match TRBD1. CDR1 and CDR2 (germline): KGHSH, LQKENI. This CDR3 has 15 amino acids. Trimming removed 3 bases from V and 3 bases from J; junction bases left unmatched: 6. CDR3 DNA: TGTGCCAGCTCACCCCTAACGACAGGGGACTATGGCTACACCTTC. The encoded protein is CASSPLTTGDYGYTF.

CDR3 nucleotide sequence: TGTGCCAGTAGCAGGGGGACGGATTTCTCTGGAAACACCATATATTTT. Residues: CASSRGTDFSGNTIYF. The chain joins TRBV19 to TRBJ1-3; 7 bases agree with TRBD1. V shed 6 bases and J 0 bases; nucleotides not matched to a gene: 8. Germline-derived CDR1 and CDR2 are LNHDA and SQIVND (reference sequence). This CDR3 is built from 16 residues.

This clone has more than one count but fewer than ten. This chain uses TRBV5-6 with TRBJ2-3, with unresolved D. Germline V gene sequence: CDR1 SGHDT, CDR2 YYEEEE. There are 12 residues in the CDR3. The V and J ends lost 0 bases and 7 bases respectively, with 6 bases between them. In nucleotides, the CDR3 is TGTGCCAGCAGCTTGGTGGGGAATACGCAGTATTTT. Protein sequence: CASSLVGNTQYF.

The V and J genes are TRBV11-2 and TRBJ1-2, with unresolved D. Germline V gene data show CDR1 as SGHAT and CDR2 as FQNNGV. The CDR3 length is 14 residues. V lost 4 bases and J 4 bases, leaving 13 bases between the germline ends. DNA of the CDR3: TGTGCCAGCAGCTATGCCAGTAGCTCCTATGGCTACACCTTC. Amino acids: CASSYASSSYGYTF.

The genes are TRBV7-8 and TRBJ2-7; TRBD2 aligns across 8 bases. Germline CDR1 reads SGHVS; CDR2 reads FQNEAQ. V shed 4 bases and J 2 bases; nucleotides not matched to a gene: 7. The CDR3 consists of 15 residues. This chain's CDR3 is CASSSRTSSAYEQYF. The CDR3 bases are TGTGCCAGCAGCTCCCGGACTAGCTCGGCCTACGAGCAGTACTTC.

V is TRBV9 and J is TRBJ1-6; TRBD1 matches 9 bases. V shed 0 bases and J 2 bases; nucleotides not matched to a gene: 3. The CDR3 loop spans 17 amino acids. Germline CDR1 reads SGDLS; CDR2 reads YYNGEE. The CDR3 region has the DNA TGTGCCAGCAGCGTAGCACAGGGGGCCACCTATAATTCACCCCTCCACTTT. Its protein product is CASSVAQGATYNSPLHF. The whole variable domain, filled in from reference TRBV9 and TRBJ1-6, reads DSGVTQTPKHLITATGQRVTLRCSPRSGDLSVYWYQQSLDQGLQFLIQYYNGEERAKGNILERFSAQQFPDLHSELNLSSLELGDSALYFCASSVAQGATYNSPLHFGNGTRLTVT.

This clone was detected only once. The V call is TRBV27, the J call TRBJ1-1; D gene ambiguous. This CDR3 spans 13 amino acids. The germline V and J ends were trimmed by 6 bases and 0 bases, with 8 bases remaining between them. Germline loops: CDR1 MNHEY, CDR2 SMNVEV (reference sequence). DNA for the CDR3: TGTGCCAGCAGAAAGACGGTGAACACTGAAGCTTTCTTT. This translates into CASRKTVNTEAFF.

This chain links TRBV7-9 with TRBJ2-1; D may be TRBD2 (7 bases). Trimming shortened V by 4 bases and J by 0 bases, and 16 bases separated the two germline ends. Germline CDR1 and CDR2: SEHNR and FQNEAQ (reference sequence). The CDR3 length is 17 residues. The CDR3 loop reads CASSSMGRGRSYNEQFF. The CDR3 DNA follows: TGTGCCAGCAGCTCCATGGGGCGGGGGCGCTCCTACAATGAGCAGTTCTTC.

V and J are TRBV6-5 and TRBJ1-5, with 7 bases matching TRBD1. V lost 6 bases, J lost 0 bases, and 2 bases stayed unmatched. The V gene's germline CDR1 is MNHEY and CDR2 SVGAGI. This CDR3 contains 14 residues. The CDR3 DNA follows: TGTGCCAGCAGGGGACAGACTAGCAATCAGCCCCAGCATTTT. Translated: CASRGQTSNQPQHF.

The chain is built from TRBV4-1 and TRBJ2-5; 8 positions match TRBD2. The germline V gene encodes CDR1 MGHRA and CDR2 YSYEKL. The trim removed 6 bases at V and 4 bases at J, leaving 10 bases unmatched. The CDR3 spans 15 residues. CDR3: CASRERGLGGETQYF. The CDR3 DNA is TGCGCCAGCAGGGAGCGGGGGCTGGGTGGAGAGACCCAGTACTTC.

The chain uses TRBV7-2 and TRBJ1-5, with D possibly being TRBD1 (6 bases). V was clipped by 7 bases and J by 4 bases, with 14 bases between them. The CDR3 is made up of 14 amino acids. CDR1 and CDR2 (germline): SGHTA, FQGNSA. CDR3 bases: TGTGCCAGCAACCTCAGGGGAGGTAATCAGCCCCAGCATTTT. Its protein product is CASNLRGGNQPQHF.

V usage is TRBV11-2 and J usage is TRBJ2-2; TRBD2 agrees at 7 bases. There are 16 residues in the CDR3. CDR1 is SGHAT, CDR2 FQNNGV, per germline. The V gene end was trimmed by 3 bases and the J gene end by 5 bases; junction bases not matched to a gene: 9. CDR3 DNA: TGTGCCAGCAGCTTTCAGTTACGGGGGGTGACCGGGGAGCTGTTTTTT. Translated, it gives CASSFQLRGVTGELFF.

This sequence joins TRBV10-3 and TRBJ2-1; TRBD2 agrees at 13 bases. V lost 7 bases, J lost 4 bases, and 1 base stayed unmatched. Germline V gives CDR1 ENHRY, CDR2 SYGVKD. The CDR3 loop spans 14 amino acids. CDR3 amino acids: CAIMGLAGYNEQFF. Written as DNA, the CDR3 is TGTGCCATCATGGGACTAGCGGGGTACAATGAGCAGTTCTTC.

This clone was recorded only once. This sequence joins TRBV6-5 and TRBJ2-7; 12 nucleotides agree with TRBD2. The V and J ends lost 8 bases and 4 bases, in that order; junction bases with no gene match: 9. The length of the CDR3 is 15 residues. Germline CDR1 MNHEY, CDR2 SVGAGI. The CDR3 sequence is CASPSTSGSEYEQYF. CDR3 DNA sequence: TGTGCCAGCCCCTCGACTAGCGGGAGTGAGTACGAGCAGTACTTC.

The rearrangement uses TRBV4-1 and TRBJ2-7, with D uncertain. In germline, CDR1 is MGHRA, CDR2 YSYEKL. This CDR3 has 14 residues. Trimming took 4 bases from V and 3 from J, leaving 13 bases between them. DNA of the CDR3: TGCGCCAGCAGCCCAATGGGGATTTTCTACGAGCAGTACTTC. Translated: CASSPMGIFYEQYF.

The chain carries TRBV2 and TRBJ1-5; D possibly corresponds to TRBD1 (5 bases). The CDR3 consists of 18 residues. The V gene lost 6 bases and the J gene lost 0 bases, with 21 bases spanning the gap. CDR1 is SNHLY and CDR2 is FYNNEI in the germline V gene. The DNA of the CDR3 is TGTGCCAGCAGCCCGACCCGGACATATTTATATAGCAATCAGCCCCAGCATTTT. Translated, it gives CASSPTRTYLYSNQPQHF.

The CDR3 spells CASSIGNERGRQFF. CDR3 coding DNA: TGCGCCAGCAGCATCGGCAATGAGAGGGGGCGGCAGTTCTTC. The chain has TRBV5-1 and TRBJ2-1; 7 positions match TRBD1. The J segment lost 12 bases and the V segment lost 4 bases, leaving 13 bases of the junction unmatched. Looked up from germline, CDR1 is SGHRS and CDR2 is YFSETQ. The CDR3 consists of 14 residues. Supplemented by reference TRBV5-1 and TRBJ2-1, the full variable domain reads KAGVTQTPRYLIKTRGQQVTLSCSPISGHRSVSWYQQTPGQGLQFLFEYFSETQRNKGNFPGRFSGRQFSNSRSEMNVSTLELGDSALYLCASSIGNERGRQFFGPGTRLTVL.

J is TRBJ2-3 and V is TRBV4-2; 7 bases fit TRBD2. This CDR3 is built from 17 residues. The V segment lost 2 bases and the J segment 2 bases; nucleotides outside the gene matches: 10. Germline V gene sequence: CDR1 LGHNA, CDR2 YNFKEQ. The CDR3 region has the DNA TGTGCCAGCAGCCAAACACTAGGCGGGAGAGTCACAGATACGCAGTATTTT. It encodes CASSQTLGGRVTDTQYF.

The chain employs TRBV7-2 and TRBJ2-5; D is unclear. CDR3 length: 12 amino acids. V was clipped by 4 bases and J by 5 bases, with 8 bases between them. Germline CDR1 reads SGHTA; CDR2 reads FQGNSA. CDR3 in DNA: TGTGCCAGCAGCTCCTTAAGGGAGACCCAGTACTTC. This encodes CASSSLRETQYF. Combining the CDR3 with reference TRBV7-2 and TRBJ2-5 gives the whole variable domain GAGVSQSPSNKVTEKGKDVELRCDPISGHTALYWYRQSLGQGLEFLIYFQGNSAPDKSGLPSDRFSAERTGGSVSTLTIQRTQQEDSAVYLCASSSLRETQYFGPGTRLLVL.

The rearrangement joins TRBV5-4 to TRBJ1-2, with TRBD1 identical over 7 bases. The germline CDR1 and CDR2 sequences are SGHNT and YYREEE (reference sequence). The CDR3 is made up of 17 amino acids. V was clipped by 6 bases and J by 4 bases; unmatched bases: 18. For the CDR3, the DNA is TGTGCCAGCACTAGGACAGGTTCGTCTTTTTTTCGCTATGGCTACACCTTC. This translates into CASTRTGSSFFRYGYTF.

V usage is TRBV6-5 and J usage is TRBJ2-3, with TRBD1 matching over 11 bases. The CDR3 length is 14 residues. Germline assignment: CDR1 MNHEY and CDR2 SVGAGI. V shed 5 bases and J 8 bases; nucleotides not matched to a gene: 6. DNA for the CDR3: TGTGCCAGCAGTAGGGGGACAGGGGGTTCTACGCAGTATTTT. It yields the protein CASSRGTGGSTQYF.

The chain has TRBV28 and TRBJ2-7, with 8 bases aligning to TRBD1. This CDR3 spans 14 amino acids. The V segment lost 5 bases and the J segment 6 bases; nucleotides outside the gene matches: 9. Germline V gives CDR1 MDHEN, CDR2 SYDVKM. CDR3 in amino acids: CASSIHNGQGEQYF. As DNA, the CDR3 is TGTGCCAGCAGTATCCATAATGGACAGGGCGAGCAGTACTTC.